The 21 T cell receptor beta chains presented below share a single source sample, sequenced in a study of T-cell reconstitution after alpha-beta-depleted transplantation in children. Unique molecular identifiers were incorporated into the prepared TCRbeta library. Each CDR3 protein is one row after TCRdb ran MiXCR on the PCR reads. The sample shows 800,000 to 1,000,000 distinct CDR3 sequences, less than 30% of them seen only once. The sequencing here drew on PBMCs, mostly from graft donor cells, taken 360 days after TCRalphabeta/CD19-depleted stem cell transplant. Receptor source: a boy in the first two years of life who had a stem cell transplant for SCID, so the T cells may come from the graft donor.

This clonotype was counted a few times. The chain carries TRBV12-3 or TRBV12-4 and TRBJ2-5, with D unclear. This CDR3 spans 14 amino acids. Trimming shortened V by 3 bases and J by 0 bases, and 8 bases separated the two germline ends. Written as DNA, the CDR3 is TGTGCCAGCAGTTTTAGTTACAACCAAGAGACCCAGTACTTC. Encoded protein: CASSFSYNQETQYF.

The chain carries TRBV7-9 and TRBJ2-7; perhaps TRBD2 as D (5 bases). The length of the CDR3 is 17 residues. V shed 3 bases and J shed 3 bases, with 21 bases lying between them. CDR1 is SEHNR and CDR2 is FQNEAQ in the germline V gene (reference sequence). The CDR3 sequence is CASSFQVVANGFYEQYF. The CDR3 DNA reads as TGTGCCAGCAGCTTTCAAGTGGTAGCGAACGGATTCTACGAGCAGTACTTC. Full variable domain (remainder filled in from reference TRBV7-9 and TRBJ2-7): DTGVSQNPRHKITKRGQNVTFRCDPISEHNRLYWYRQTLGQGPEFLTYFQNEAQLEKSRLLSDRFSAERPKGSFSTLEIQRTEQGDSAMYLCASSFQVVANGFYEQYFGPGTRLTVT.

This chain links TRBV24-1 with TRBJ2-1; 7 nucleotides line up with TRBD1. The germline V gene has CDR1 KGHDR and CDR2 SFDVKD. This CDR3 spans 16 amino acids. After removal of 6 bases from V and 9 bases from J, the junction contained 16 bases not matched to a gene. The CDR3, as DNA: TGTGCCACCAGTTCATCCAGTAAGGGGGCCCCGGTTGAGCAGTTCTTC. Translated: CATSSSSKGAPVEQFF.

J is TRBJ2-7 and V is TRBV6-5; the D is unclear. This CDR3 region has 14 residues. Per germline, CDR1 MNHEY and CDR2 SVGAGI. Trimming stripped 0 bases from V and 4 bases from J, with 10 bases between. The CDR3 here is CASSYSTVWYEQYF. In DNA, the CDR3 is TGTGCCAGCAGTTACTCAACGGTTTGGTACGAGCAGTACTTC.

Ten or more counts support this clonotype. The chain joins TRBV10-3 to TRBJ2-2, with D possibly TRBD2 on 5 matching bases. The CDR3 runs to 13 residues. In germline, CDR1 is ENHRY, CDR2 SYGVKD. V shed 7 bases and J shed 5 bases, with 11 bases lying between them. Here the CDR3 DNA reads TGTGCCATCACGGGGATTTGGACCGGGGAGCTGTTTTTT. This gives the protein CAITGIWTGELFF.

In its sample, this clonotype was seen a few times. The chain recombines TRBV4-2 with TRBJ2-1; D call uncertain. Germline V gene lookup returns CDR1 LGHNA and CDR2 YNFKEQ. The CDR3 length is 17 residues. Trimming took off 1 base at V and 0 bases at J, with 13 bases between the two ends. The CDR3 loop is CASSQGAMESSYNEQFF. CDR3 DNA: TGTGCCAGCAGCCAAGGGGCCATGGAGTCCTCCTACAATGAGCAGTTCTTC.

The J gene is TRBJ2-7, the V gene TRBV5-1; perhaps TRBD1 as D (5 bases). Trimming removed 4 bases at V and 2 bases at J, with 16 bases between. This CDR3 has 15 residues. CDR1 is SGHRS and CDR2 is YFSETQ in the germline V gene. This CDR3 is CASSTLTATPYEQYF. In nucleotides, the CDR3 is TGCGCCAGCAGCACCCTGACAGCGACCCCCTACGAGCAGTACTTC.

The V gene is TRBV6-2 or TRBV6-3, the J gene TRBJ2-5, with 7 positions matching TRBD2. CDR1 and CDR2 from the germline V gene are MNHEY and SVGEGT. The CDR3 covers 18 residues. V was clipped by 4 bases and J by 2 bases; unmatched bases: 16. The CDR3 here is CASSLGGLAEARQETQYF. The CDR3 region has the DNA TGTGCCAGCAGTTTAGGCGGCCTAGCGGAGGCCCGGCAAGAGACCCAGTACTTC.

The chain links TRBV6-6 to TRBJ1-1; 7 bases line up with TRBD1. Germline CDR1 MNHNY, CDR2 SVGAGI (reference sequence). This CDR3 is built from 12 residues. Unmatched junction bases numbered 3, after V lost 10 bases and J lost 1 base. The chain's CDR3 is CATDRPNTEAFF. The CDR3 DNA follows: TGTGCCACGGACAGGCCGAACACTGAAGCTTTCTTT.

In its sample, this clonotype was seen a few times. The chain links TRBV28 to TRBJ2-7, with D perhaps matching TRBD1 (5 bases). Germline V gives CDR1 MDHEN, CDR2 SYDVKM. The length of the CDR3 is 17 residues. The ends were cut back, 1 base at V and 4 bases at J, with 20 bases in the middle. The CDR3 nucleotides are TGTGCCAGCAGTTTATCAGCCCCGCAGGGTGGTCCTTACGAGCAGTACTTC. Protein product: CASSLSAPQGGPYEQYF. Full variable domain (rest looked up from reference TRBV28 and TRBJ2-7): DVKVTQSSRYLVKRTGEKVFLECVQDMDHENMFWYRQDPGLGLRLIYFSYDVKMKEKGDIPEGYSVSREKKERFSLILESASTNQTSMYLCASSLSAPQGGPYEQYFGPGTRLTVT.

This chain uses TRBV15 with TRBJ2-2, with D tentatively TRBD2 (5 bases). Trimming left V 8 bases short and J 9 bases short, with 16 bases between. Germline CDR1 and CDR2: LNHNV and YYDKDF (reference sequence). The CDR3 is 13 residues long. CDR3 coding DNA: TGTGCCACCTCCGCCGGGGTACAACGGGAGCTGTTTTTT. Amino acids: CATSAGVQRELFF.

CDR3 sequence (DNA): TGTGCCAGCAGTGATGGGATCTTTCTAGCCAAAAACATTCAGTACTTC. Translation gives CASSDGIFLAKNIQYF. V and J are TRBV6-1 and TRBJ2-4; D call uncertain. This CDR3 comprises 16 residues. Germline loops: CDR1 MNHNS, CDR2 SASEGT. V dropped 3 bases and J dropped 0 bases, with 12 bases sitting between them.

This clonotype was observed a handful of times. V and J are TRBV5-1 and TRBJ2-2; possibly TRBD2 for D (6 bases). Trimming removed 2 bases at V and 2 bases at J, with 16 bases between. Germline-derived CDR1 and CDR2 are SGHRS and YFSETQ. The CDR3 is made up of 17 amino acids. CDR3 region: CASSLRRGPLNTGELFF. The DNA for the CDR3 is TGCGCCAGCAGCTTAAGGAGGGGCCCCCTAAACACCGGGGAGCTGTTTTTT.

The rearrangement joins TRBV6-1 to TRBJ2-3, with 9 bases aligning to TRBD1. CDR1 is MNHNS, CDR2 SASEGT, per germline. The CDR3 sequence is 13 residues long. With 6 bases clipped from V and 6 bases from J, the junction kept 4 bases outside the gene matches. CDR3 bases: TGTGCCAGCAGACGGGACAGGGACGATACGCAGTATTTT. Translating gives CASRRDRDDTQYF.

This chain links TRBV18 with TRBJ2-7, with D tentatively TRBD1 (6 bases). V gave up 2 bases and J gave up 5 bases, with 10 bases separating them. The CDR3 length is 13 residues. The V gene's germline CDR1 is KGHSH and CDR2 LQKENI. CDR3 loop: CASSPNRAHEQYF. The CDR3, as DNA: TGTGCCAGCTCACCAAACAGGGCCCACGAGCAGTACTTC.

The chain uses TRBV6-1 and TRBJ1-5, with D maybe TRBD1 (5 bases). Per the germline V gene, CDR1 is MNHNS and CDR2 is SASEGT. This CDR3 has 13 residues. Trimming took 6 bases from V and 8 from J, leaving 14 bases between them. CDR3 loop: CASRNRGREPQHF. The CDR3 DNA reads TGTGCCAGCAGGAACCGGGGCCGAGAGCCCCAGCATTTT.

This chain joins TRBV7-2 and TRBJ1-5; 10 nucleotides align to TRBD1. CDR3 length: 15 residues. Germline V gene data show CDR1 as SGHTA and CDR2 as FQGNSA. V trimming: 5 bases; J trimming: 6 bases; junction bases outside the gene matches: 7. CDR3 protein: CASSTTGTGVQPQHF. The CDR3 DNA is TGTGCCAGCAGCACCACCGGGACAGGGGTTCAGCCCCAGCATTTT.

The V call is TRBV14, the J call TRBJ2-5; D not resolved. This CDR3 has 16 amino acids. Germline CDR1 and CDR2: SGHDN and FVKESK. Trimming pared 1 base from V and 4 bases from J, leaving 16 bases between. CDR3 nucleotide sequence: TGTGCCAGCAGCCAAGGACCCCTCCTTTCAGGAGAGACCCAGTACTTC. Its translation: CASSQGPLLSGETQYF.

There are a few counts of this clonotype. At one boundary the junction diverges from the germline segment, which might be a read error. CDR3 residues: CSAREALSSGANVLTF. DNA for the CDR3: TGCAGTGCCCGCGAGGCCCTGAGCTCTGGAGCCAACGTCCTGACTTTC. This chain joins TRBV20-1 and TRBJ2-6; unclear D gene. The germline gives CDR1 DFQATT, CDR2 SNEGSKA (reference sequence). The CDR3 has 16 amino acids.

This clonotype was seen at least ten times. The chain combines TRBV20-1 with TRBJ2-3, with a weak D call TRBD2 (6 bases). This CDR3 is 14 amino acids long. V was cut by 6 bases and J by 2 bases, with 15 bases left in between. Germline V gene data show CDR1 as DFQATT and CDR2 as SNEGSKA (reference sequence). This chain's CDR3 is CSARGGLLTDTQYF. In nucleotides, the CDR3 is TGCAGTGCGCGGGGAGGTCTACTCACAGATACGCAGTATTTT.

In this sample, this clonotype turned up many times. The chain combines TRBV5-1 with TRBJ1-1; D is unclear. Germline V lookup: CDR1 SGHRS, CDR2 YFSETQ. CDR3 length equals 14 residues. V gave up 3 bases and J gave up 1 base, with 10 bases separating them. CDR3 region: CASSWGPSNTEAFF. CDR3 nucleotide sequence: TGCGCCAGCAGCTGGGGTCCCTCGAACACTGAAGCTTTCTTT.